This T cell receptor beta chain stems from a study of STAT5B mutations in CD4+ large granular lymphocyte leukemia. The study, taken as a whole, reports: Compared with healthy controls (2/35), patient top clones favored TRBV06 (8/27).

This clone was observed a handful of times. Its antigen is not identified. Germline-derived CDR1 and CDR2 are SGHDT and YYEEEE. This CDR3 region has 11 residues. V lost 4 bases and J 3 bases, leaving 5 bases between the germline ends. Produced via immunoSEQ multiplex PCR; TCRdb's table is partial and in-frame only. The sample lists 30,000 to 40,000 clones, approximately 85% occurring once. This clonotype was sampled from a human donor in good health. This sequence joins TRBV5-6 and TRBJ2-7, with D unclear. Material for sequencing was CD4+ T cells from blood buffy coats. The CDR3: CASSKFYEQYF. CDR3 coding DNA: TGTGCCAGCAGCAAATTCTACGAGCAGTACTTC.